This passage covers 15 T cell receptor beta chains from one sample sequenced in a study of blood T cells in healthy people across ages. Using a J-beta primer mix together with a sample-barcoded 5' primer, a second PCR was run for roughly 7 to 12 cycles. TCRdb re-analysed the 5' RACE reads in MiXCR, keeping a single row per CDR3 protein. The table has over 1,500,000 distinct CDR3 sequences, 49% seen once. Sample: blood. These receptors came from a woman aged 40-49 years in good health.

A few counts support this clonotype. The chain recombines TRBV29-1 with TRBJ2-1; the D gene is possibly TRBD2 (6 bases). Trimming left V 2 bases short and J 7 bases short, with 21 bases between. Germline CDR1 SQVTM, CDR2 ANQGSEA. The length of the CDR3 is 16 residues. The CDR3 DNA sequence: TGCAGCGTTGAACCGAGACAGAGTCTGGCGGGGAATGAGCAGTTCTTC. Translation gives CSVEPRQSLAGNEQFF.

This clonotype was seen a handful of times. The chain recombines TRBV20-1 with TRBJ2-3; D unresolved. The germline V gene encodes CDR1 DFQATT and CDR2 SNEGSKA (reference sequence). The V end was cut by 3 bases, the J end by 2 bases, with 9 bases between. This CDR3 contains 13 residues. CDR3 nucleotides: TGCAGTGCTAGTCGTCAGGACACAGATACGCAGTATTTT. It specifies CSASRQDTDTQYF.

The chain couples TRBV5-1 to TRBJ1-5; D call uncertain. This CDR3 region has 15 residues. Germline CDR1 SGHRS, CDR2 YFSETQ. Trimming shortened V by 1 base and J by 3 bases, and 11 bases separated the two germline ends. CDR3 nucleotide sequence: TGCGCCAGCAGCTTGACTGGCGGGTTCAATCAGCCCCAGCATTTT. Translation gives CASSLTGGFNQPQHF.

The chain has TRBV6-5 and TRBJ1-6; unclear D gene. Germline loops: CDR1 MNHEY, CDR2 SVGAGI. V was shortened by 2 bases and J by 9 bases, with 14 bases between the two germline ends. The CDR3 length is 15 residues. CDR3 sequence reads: CASSYDQDFFSPLHF. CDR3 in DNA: TGTGCCAGCAGTTACGATCAGGATTTCTTTTCACCCCTCCACTTT.

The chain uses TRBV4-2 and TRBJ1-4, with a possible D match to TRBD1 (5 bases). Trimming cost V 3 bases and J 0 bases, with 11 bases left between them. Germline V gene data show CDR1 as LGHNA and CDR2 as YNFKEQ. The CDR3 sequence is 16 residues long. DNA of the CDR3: TGTGCCAGCAGCCAGGCGGGACCTGCAACTAATGAAAAACTGTTTTTT. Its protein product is CASSQAGPATNEKLFF.

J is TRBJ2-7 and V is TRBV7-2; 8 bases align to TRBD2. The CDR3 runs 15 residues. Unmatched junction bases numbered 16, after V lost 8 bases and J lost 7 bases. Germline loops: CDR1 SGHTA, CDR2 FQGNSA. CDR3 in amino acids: CASLHGLAGNNEQYF. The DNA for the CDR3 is TGTGCCAGCTTACACGGGTTAGCGGGGAACAATGAGCAGTACTTC.

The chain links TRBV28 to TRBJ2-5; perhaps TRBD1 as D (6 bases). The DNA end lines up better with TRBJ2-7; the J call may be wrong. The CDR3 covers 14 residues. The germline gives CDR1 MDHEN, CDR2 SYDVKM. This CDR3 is CASSPHGGMGEQYF. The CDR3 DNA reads TGTGCCAGCAGTCCCCATGGGGGCATGGGCGAGCAGTACTTC.

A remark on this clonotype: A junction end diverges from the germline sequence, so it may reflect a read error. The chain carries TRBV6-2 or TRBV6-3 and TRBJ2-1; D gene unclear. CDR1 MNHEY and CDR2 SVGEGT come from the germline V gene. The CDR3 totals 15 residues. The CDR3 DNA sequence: TGCGCCAGCAGTTACAGACGGAGCTCCTACAATGAGCAGTTCTTC. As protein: CASSYRRSSYNEQFF.

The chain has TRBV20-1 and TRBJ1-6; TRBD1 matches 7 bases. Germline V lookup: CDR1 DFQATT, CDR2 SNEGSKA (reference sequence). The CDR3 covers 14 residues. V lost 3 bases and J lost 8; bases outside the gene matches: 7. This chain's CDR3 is CSASVARGDSPLHF. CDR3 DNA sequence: TGCAGTGCTAGTGTGGCCAGGGGGGATTCACCCCTCCACTTT.

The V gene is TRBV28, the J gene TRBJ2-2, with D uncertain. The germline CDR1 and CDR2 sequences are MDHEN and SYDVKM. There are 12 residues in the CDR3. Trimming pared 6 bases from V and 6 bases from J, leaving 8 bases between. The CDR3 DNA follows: TGTGCCAGCAGGACGGGTCCCGGGGAGCTGTTTTTT. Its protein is CASRTGPGELFF.

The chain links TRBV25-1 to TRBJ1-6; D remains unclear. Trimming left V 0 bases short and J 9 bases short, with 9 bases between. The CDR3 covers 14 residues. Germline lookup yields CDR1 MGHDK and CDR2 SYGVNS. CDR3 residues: CASSEYIEVSPLHF. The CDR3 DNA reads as TGTGCCAGCAGTGAATATATCGAGGTTTCACCCCTCCACTTT.

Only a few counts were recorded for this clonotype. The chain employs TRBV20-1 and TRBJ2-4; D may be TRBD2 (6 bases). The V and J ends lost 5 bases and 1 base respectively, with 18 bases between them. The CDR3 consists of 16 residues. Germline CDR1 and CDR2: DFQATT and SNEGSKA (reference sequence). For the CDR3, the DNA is TGCAGTGCTGGAGGGGTTTGGACGGGGGCCAAAAACATTCAGTACTTC. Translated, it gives CSAGGVWTGAKNIQYF.

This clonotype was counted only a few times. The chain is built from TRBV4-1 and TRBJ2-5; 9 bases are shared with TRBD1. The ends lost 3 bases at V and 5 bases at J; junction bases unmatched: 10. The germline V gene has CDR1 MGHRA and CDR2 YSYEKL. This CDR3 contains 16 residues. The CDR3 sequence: CASSHGQGRFMETQYF. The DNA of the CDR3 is TGCGCCAGCAGCCACGGACAGGGGAGATTTATGGAGACCCAGTACTTC.

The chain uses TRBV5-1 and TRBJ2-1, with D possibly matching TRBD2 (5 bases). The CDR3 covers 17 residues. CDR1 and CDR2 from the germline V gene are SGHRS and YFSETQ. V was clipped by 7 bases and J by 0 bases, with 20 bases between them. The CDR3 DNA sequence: TGCGCCAGCCGGCCTCGGGATGGTGCGAGCTCCTACAATGAGCAGTTCTTC. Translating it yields CASRPRDGASSYNEQFF.

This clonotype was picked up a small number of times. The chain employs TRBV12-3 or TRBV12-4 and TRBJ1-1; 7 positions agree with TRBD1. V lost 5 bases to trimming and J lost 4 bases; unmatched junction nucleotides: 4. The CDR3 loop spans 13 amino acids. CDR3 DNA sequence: TGTGCCAGCAGTATCCCAGGGGGCACTGAAGCTTTCTTT. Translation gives CASSIPGGTEAFF.